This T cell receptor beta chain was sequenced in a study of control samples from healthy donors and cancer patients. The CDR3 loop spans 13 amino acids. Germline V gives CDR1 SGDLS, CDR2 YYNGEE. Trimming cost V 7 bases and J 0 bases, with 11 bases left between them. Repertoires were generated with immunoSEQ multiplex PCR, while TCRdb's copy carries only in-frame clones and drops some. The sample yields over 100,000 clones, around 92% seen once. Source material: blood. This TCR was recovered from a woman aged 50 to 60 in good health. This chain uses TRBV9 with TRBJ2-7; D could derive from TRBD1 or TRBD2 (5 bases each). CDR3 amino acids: CASAPGPSYEQYF. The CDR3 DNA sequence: TGTGCCAGCGCTCCGGGACCCTCCTACGAGCAGTACTTC.